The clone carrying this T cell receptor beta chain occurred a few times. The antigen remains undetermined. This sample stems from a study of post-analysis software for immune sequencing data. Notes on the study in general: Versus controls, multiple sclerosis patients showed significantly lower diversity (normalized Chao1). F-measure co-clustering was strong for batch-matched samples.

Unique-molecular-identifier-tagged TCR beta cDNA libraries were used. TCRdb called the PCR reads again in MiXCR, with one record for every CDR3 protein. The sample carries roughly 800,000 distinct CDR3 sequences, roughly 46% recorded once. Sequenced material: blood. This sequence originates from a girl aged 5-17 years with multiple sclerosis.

CDR3 sequence: CASSTDSTDTQYF. For the CDR3, the DNA is TGTGCCAGCAGCACGGACAGTACAGATACGCAGTATTTT. The chain combines TRBV5-6 with TRBJ2-3; possibly TRBD1 for D (6 bases). From germline, CDR1 is SGHDT and CDR2 YYEEEE. This CDR3 has 13 amino acids. V was cut by 4 bases and J by 3 bases, with 9 bases left in between.